This T cell receptor (beta chain) was sequenced during a study of T-cell reconstitution after alpha-beta-depleted transplantation in children. Preparation of the TCRbeta library was carried out with unique molecular identifiers. TCRdb itself ran the PCR reads through MiXCR, one entry per CDR3 protein. Counted here are 120,000 to 150,000 distinct CDR3 sequences, around 8.5% occurring once; the ten biggest clones make up about a sixth. This clonotype was seen at least ten times. J lost 4 bases, V lost 3 bases, and 6 bases had no gene match. This CDR3 spans 15 amino acids. The V gene's germline CDR1 is MDHEN and CDR2 SYDVKM.

The clonotype comes from a female patient aged 2 to 10 who had a stem cell transplant for congenital amegakaryocytic thrombocytopenia, so the T cells may come from the graft donor. The specimen comprised PBMCs, mostly from graft donor cells, sampled 180 days after TCRalphabeta/CD19-depleted stem cell transplant. V and J are TRBV28 and TRBJ2-5, with 9 positions matching TRBD2. CDR3 DNA sequence: TGTGCCAGCAGTTTCGGCGGGGGGGACCTAGAGACCCAGTACTTC. Protein sequence: CASSFGGGDLETQYF.